One TCR beta chain is described in this entry. What it recognizes is unknown. The method was immunoSEQ multiplex PCR; TCRdb's version includes in-frame clones alone and lacks a portion of them. The sample contains tens of thousands of clones, roughly 93% of which appear only once. The donors were members of the roughly 130-subject validation cohort (separate from the approximately 670-subject first cohort). The sample belongs to a study of cytomegalovirus exposure and HLA in healthy donors. This CDR3 comprises 17 residues. Germline V gene data show CDR1 as SGHVS and CDR2 as FQNEAQ. The junction had 14 bases not matched to a gene; V was cut back by 4 bases and J by 4 bases. Study results and caveats: There were some 150 TCR beta chains listed as cytomegalovirus-associated. A later analysis found first-cohort TCR clusters tended to co-occur in the 90 to 150 validation repertoires.

The chain couples TRBV7-8 to TRBJ1-1; 8 bases map to TRBD1. The TCR originated in a man younger than 45 in good health and CMV-seronegative. Sequencing was carried out using PBMCs. The CDR3 here is CASSSYGQGFMSTEAFF. The CDR3 DNA reads as TGTGCCAGCAGCTCCTACGGACAGGGTTTTATGAGCACTGAAGCTTTCTTT.